These T cell receptor beta chains were read from a single sample in a study of blood T cell repertoires in COVID-19. The repertoire was sequenced with immunoSEQ multiplex PCR; TCRdb's copy has only in-frame clones and lacks some. The table lists 200,000 to 250,000 clones, approximately 90% of them singletons. Sequencing was done on a sample of peripheral blood. The receptors here all came from a woman aged 40-49 years with acute or convalescent COVID-19. The CDR3 runs from the conserved cysteine through the conserved F or W. A D gene is named only where the DNA matches it firmly. Clone sizes are given selectively: once, few, many, or a class where the clone is expanded.

d_call | clone_size | j_call | v_call | cdr3_aa | cdr3_nt
- | - | TRBJ1-5 | TRBV27 | CASSFSGGGNQPQHF | TGTGCCAGCAGTTTCAGCGGAGGTGGCAATCAGCCCCAGCATTTT
TRBD1 | few | TRBJ1-2 | TRBV30 | CAWSVSRTGDLDGYTF | TGTGCCTGGAGTGTATCACGGACAGGGGATTTAGATGGCTACACCTTC
- | once | TRBJ2-1 | TRBV9 | CASSSQGYNEQFF | TGTGCCAGCAGCTCACAGGGTTACAATGAGCAGTTCTTC
- | - | TRBJ2-1 | TRBV6-1 | CASSEATARQFF | TGTGCCAGCAGTGAAGCGACAGCCCGGCAGTTCTTC
TRBD1 | - | TRBJ2-3 | TRBV11-3 | CASSTRGQATDTQYF | TGTGCCAGCAGCACCCGGGGACAGGCCACAGATACGCAGTATTTT
TRBD1 | - | TRBJ2-1 | TRBV14 | CASSQITGGTQFF | TGTGCCAGCAGCCAAATAACAGGGGGGACTCAGTTCTTC
- | - | TRBJ2-5 | TRBV2 | CASSWGLSMGETQYF | TGTGCCAGCAGCTGGGGACTCTCAATGGGAGAGACCCAGTACTTC
TRBD2 | - | TRBJ2-1 | TRBV3-1/TRBV3-2 | CASSQRVLAGGTEQFF | TGTGCCAGCAGCCAACGTGTACTAGCGGGGGGGACTGAGCAGTTCTTC
- | - | TRBJ1-6 | TRBV6-5 | CASLDRSSYNSPLHF | TGTGCCAGCCTCGACAGGAGCTCCTATAATTCACCCCTCCACTTT
TRBD2 | - | TRBJ2-3 | TRBV5-4 | CASSLKTSGGLSTDTQYF | TGTGCCAGCAGCTTGAAGACTAGCGGGGGACTAAGCACAGATACGCAGTATTTT
- | - | TRBJ2-3 | TRBV20-1 | CSAFADTQYF | TGCAGTGCTTTCGCAGATACGCAGTATTTT
- | - | TRBJ2-2 | TRBV9 | CASSVEGTGELFF | TGTGCCAGCAGCGTAGAGGGGACCGGGGAGCTGTTTTTT
- | - | TRBJ1-4 | TRBV27 | CASRSHSPNEKLFF | TGTGCCAGCAGGTCCCACAGTCCCAATGAAAAACTGTTTTTT
TRBD1 | - | TRBJ1-3 | TRBV10-3 | CAIRDTGGFGNTIYF | TGTGCCATCAGGGATACAGGGGGCTTTGGAAACACCATATATTTT
TRBD2 | - | TRBJ2-3 | TRBV9 | CASSALLSGAGTDTQYF | TGTGCCAGCAGCGCTCTACTTAGCGGGGCCGGCACAGATACGCAGTATTTT
TRBD1 | - | TRBJ1-2 | TRBV5-1 | CASSLGGTGNPTNYGYTF | TGCGCCAGCAGCTTGGGGGGGACAGGGAACCCAACTAACTATGGCTACACCTTC
- | - | TRBJ2-2 | TRBV3-1/TRBV3-2 | CASSQDKGVNTGELFF | TGTGCCAGCAGCCAAGATAAGGGGGTGAACACCGGGGAGCTGTTTTTT
TRBD1 | - | TRBJ2-5 | TRBV27 | CASRRAGGTGETQYF | TGTGCCAGCAGGCGGGCAGGGGGAACTGGTGAGACCCAGTACTTC
- | - | TRBJ1-1 | TRBV29-1 | CSVAGGGFAEAFF | TGCAGCGTTGCCGGGGGGGGATTCGCTGAAGCTTTCTTT
- | - | TRBJ2-3 | TRBV4-1 | CASSRLAGTDTQYF | TGCGCCAGCAGCCGGCTAGCCGGCACAGATACGCAGTATTTT
TRBD1 | - | TRBJ2-5 | TRBV5-4 | CASSSGQQETQYF | TGTGCCAGCAGCTCGGGACAGCAAGAGACCCAGTACTTC
TRBD1 | - | TRBJ1-6 | TRBV6-6 | CASSFGQDNSPLHF | TGTGCCAGCAGCTTTGGACAGGATAATTCACCCCTCCACTTT
TRBD2 | - | TRBJ2-1 | TRBV5-4 | CASLRGGASNEQFF | TGTGCCAGCCTCCGGGGGGGCGCTTCAAATGAGCAGTTCTTC